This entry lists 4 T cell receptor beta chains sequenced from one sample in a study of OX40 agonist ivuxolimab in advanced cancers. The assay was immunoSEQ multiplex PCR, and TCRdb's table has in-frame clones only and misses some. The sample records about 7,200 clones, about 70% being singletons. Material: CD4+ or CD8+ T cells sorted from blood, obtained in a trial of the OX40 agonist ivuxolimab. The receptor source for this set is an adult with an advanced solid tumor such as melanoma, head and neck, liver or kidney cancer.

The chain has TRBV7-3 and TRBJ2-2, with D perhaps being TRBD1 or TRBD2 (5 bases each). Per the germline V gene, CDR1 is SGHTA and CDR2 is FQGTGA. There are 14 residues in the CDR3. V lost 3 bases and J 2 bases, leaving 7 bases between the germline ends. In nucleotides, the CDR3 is TGTGCCAGCAGCTTTGGGGGAAACACCGGGGAGCTGTTTTTT. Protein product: CASSFGGNTGELFF.

The CDR3 nucleotides read TGTGCCAGCAGCTTAGGCAGAAACTCCTACGAGCAGTACTTC. This translates into CASSLGRNSYEQYF. The V call is TRBV7-9, the J call TRBJ2-7; no clear D gene. V was cut by 1 base and J by 0 bases, with 7 bases left in between. The CDR3 length is 14 residues. The germline gives CDR1 SEHNR, CDR2 FQNEAQ (reference sequence).

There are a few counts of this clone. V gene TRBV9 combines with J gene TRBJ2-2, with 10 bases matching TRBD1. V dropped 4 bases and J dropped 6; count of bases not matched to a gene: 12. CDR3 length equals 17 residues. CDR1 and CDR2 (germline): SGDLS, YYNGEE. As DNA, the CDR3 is TGTGCCAGCAGCCTCCACCGGGACAGGGGTAATCCCGGGGAGCTGTTTTTT. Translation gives CASSLHRDRGNPGELFF.

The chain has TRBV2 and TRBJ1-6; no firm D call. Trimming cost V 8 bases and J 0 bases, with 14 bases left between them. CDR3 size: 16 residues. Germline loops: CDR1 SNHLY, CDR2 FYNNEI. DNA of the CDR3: TGTGCCAGCCTTCTCGAGGACGGCTCCTATAATTCACCCCTCCACTTT. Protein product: CASLLEDGSYNSPLHF.